This T cell receptor (beta chain) came from a study of T cells after somatic rescue of genetic block. Using immunoSEQ multiplex PCR, the repertoire was profiled, and TCRdb retains in-frame clones only, with some absent. The sample comprises around 50,000 clones, 95% to 96% of which are singletons, and more than 0.075% rests with the top ten. Germline V lookup: CDR1 MNHNS, CDR2 SASEGT. This CDR3 has 14 residues. The ends lost 1 base at V and 4 bases at J; junction bases unmatched: 2. The chain uses TRBV6-1 and TRBJ1-2; TRBD1 matches 8 bases. Sequencing input: peripheral blood mononuclear cells (PBMCs). The TCR comes from a child in the first two years of life. As DNA, the CDR3 is TGTGCCAGCAGTGAAGTACAGGGGGGCTATGGCTACACCTTC. Its translation: CASSEVQGGYGYTF.